The clone carrying this T cell receptor beta chain was counted many times. This specimen belongs to a study of human T cells and chemical hapten exposure. Attachment of unique molecular identifiers to individual cDNA molecules was performed in the library. TCRdb fed the RACE reads into MiXCR, producing one record per CDR3 protein. Of 45,000 or so distinct CDR3 sequences in the sample, about 4.5% were seen once. Time point: healthy volunteer bleed at 2 weeks. The starting material, unfractionated whole blood, was used for total RNA extraction. The CDR3 consists of 13 residues. The germline gives CDR1 MDHEN, CDR2 SYDVKM. Trimming took 3 bases from V and 8 from J, leaving 8 bases between them.

The chain links TRBV28 to TRBJ1-6; TRBD1 is a possible D gene (5 bases). This clonotype was sampled from a human donor in good health. Some clones in this sample may be carry-over from other donors' samples. Sequenced sample: whole blood. Written as DNA, the CDR3 is TGTGCCAGCAGTTTTACGGGACATTCACCCCTCCACTTT. Protein: CASSFTGHSPLHF. Full variable domain (missing parts from reference TRBV28 and TRBJ1-6): DVKVTQSSRYLVKRTGEKVFLECVQDMDHENMFWYRQDPGLGLRLIYFSYDVKMKEKGDIPEGYSVSREKKERFSLILESASTNQTSMYLCASSFTGHSPLHFGNGTRLTVT.